This T cell receptor beta chain came from a study of T cell repertoires in cytomegalovirus infection. This clonotype was detected ten times or more. What it binds is not known. TCRdb analysed the reads with MiXCR anew, one entry per CDR3 protein. The data contain hundreds of thousands of distinct CDR3 sequences, 31% of them singletons. Germline lookup yields CDR1 ENHRY and CDR2 SYGVKD. Trimming left V 0 bases short and J 2 bases short, with 15 bases between. The CDR3 is 17 amino acids. This TCR came from a human donor in good health (CMV status not recorded). Some clones in this sample may be carry-over from other donors' samples. The gene calls are TRBV10-3 and TRBJ2-3, with D possibly being TRBD1 (5 bases). Sequences were derived from cultured CD8+ T cells from PBMCs, sampled from culture after CMV antigen stimulation. Here the CDR3 DNA reads TGTGCCATCAGTGAGTCGATAACGCGACAGAACACAGATACGCAGTATTTT. As protein: CAISESITRQNTDTQYF.